This TCR beta chain was retrieved from a study of shared clonotypes between healthy human individuals. V lost 4 bases and J lost 7, with 8 bases in between. The CDR3 extends over 12 amino acids. Germline CDR1 and CDR2: SGHDN and FVKESK. The table came from immunoSEQ multiplex PCR; TCRdb's copy has only in-frame clones and leaves some out. The table lists fewer than 1.4 million clones, 75% to 85% of them singletons. This clone was seen only a few times. This specimen includes other DNA sequences encoding the same CDR3. The rearrangement joins TRBV14 to TRBJ2-1; no firm D call. The sample was memory CD4+ T cells from PBMCs. Subset described: CD45RA-negative fraction. The sequence was obtained from a man between 18 and 29 years old in good health. Some clones in this sample may be carry-over from other donors' samples. The DNA of the CDR3 is TGTGCCAGCAGCCCGAGCCATAATGAGCAGTTCTTC. Amino acids: CASSPSHNEQFF.